This T cell receptor beta chain was sequenced in a study of CXCR3-negative and CXCR3-positive naive CD8 T cells. General study findings and limits: Each naive subset displayed comparably high diversity, whereas memory CD8+ cells displayed much lower diversity. Naive CXCR3-positive and CXCR3-negative cells shared similar TRBV-TRBJ usage, unlike memory cells.

The authors made the TRB cDNA libraries by 5' RACE using UMI labels. Using the 5' RACE reads, TCRdb records one entry per CDR3 protein without DNA. This sample contains approximately 60,000 distinct CDR3 sequences. The V gene's germline CDR1 is SEHNR and CDR2 FQNEAQ (reference sequence). This CDR3 is 14 amino acids long. Regarding this clonotype: Its antigen remains unknown.

Sequenced material: memory CD8+ T cells from blood. The receptor comes from a human donor in good health. Some clones in this sample may be carry-over from other donors' samples. The chain employs TRBV7-9 and TRBJ2-7; no DNA is available, so the TRBD1 call from TCRdb remains unchecked. The CDR3 protein is CASSLAGASYEQNF.